The T cell receptor beta chain under discussion was sequenced for a study of T cell changes during pregnancy in multiple sclerosis. Sequencing used immunoSEQ multiplex PCR; TCRdb keeps in-frame clones, though not all of them. Of around 100,000 clones listed, 92% are singletons. This sequence originates from a female donor with multiple sclerosis, enrolled in a pregnancy study. Sequences were derived from peripheral blood, sampled after pregnancy.

In DNA form, the CDR3 reads TGTGCCTGGGGTCAAGACACTACTAATGAAAAACTGTTTTTT. Encoded protein: CAWGQDTTNEKLFF. V gene TRBV30 combines with J gene TRBJ1-4, with D unresolved. V lost 5 bases and J 2 bases, leaving 12 bases between the germline ends. This CDR3 is 14 amino acids long. Per germline, CDR1 GTSNPN and CDR2 SVGIG (reference sequence).